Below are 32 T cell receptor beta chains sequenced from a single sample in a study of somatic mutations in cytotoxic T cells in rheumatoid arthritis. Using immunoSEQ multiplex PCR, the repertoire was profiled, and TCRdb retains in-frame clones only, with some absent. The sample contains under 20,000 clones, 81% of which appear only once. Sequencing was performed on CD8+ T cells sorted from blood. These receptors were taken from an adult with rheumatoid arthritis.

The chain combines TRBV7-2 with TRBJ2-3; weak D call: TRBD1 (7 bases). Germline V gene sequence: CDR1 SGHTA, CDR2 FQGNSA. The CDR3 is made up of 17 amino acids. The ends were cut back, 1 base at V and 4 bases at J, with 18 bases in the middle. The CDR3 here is CASSLGAGGLIPDTQYF. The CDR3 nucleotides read TGTGCCAGCAGCTTAGGGGCAGGGGGGCTTATCCCAGATACGCAGTATTTT.

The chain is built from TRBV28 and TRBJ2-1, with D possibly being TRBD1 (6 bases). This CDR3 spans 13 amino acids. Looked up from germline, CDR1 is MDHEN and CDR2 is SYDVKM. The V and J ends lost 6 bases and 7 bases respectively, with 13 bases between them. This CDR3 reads CASREQGTNEQFF. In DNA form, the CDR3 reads TGTGCCAGCAGAGAACAGGGAACTAATGAGCAGTTCTTC.

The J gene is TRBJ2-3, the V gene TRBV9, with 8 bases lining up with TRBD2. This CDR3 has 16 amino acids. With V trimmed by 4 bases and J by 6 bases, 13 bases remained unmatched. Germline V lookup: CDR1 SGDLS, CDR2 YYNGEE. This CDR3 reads CASSPTAGAFVDTQYF. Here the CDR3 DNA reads TGTGCCAGCAGCCCCACAGCGGGGGCCTTCGTGGATACGCAGTATTTT. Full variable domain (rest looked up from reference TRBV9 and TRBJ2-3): DSGVTQTPKHLITATGQRVTLRCSPRSGDLSVYWYQQSLDQGLQFLIQYYNGEERAKGNILERFSAQQFPDLHSELNLSSLELGDSALYFCASSPTAGAFVDTQYFGPGTRLTVL.

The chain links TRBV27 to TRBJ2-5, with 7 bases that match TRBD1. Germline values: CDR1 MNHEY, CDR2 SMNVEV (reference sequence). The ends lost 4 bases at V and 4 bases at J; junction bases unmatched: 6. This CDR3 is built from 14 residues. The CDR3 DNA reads TGTGCCAGCAGTTCGACAGGGCTTCGAGAGACCCAGTACTTC. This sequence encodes CASSSTGLRETQYF.

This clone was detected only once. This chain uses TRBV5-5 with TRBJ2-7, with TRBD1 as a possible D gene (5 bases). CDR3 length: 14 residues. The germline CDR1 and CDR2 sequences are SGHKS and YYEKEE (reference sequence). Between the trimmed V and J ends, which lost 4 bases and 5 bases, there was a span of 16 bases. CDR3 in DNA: TGTGCCAGCAGCCGACCTCAGGGAAGAGACGAGCAGTACTTC. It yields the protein CASSRPQGRDEQYF.

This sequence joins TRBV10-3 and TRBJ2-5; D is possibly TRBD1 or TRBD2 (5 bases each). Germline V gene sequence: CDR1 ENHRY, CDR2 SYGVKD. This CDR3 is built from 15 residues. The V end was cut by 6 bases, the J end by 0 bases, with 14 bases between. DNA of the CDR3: TGTGCCATCAGCGGGACCTTGCAGGACCAAGAGACCCAGTACTTC. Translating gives CAISGTLQDQETQYF.

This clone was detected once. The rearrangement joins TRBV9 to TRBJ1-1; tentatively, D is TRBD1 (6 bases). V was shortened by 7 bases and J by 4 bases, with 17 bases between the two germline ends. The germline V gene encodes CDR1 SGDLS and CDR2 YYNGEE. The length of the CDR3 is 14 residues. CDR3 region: CASESGGGGTEAFF. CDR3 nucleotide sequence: TGTGCCAGCGAGTCGGGGGGGGGCGGCACTGAAGCTTTCTTT.

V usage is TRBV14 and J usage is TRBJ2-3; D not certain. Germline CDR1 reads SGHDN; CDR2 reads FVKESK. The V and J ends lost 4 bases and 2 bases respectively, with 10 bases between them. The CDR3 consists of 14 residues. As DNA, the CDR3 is TGTGCCAGCAGCCCGCCGCGACACACAGATACGCAGTATTTT. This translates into CASSPPRHTDTQYF.

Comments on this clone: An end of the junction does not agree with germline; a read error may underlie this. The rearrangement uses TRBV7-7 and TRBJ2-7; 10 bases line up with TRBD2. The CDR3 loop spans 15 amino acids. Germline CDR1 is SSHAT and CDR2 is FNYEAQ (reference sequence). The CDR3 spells CASSPVASGRHEQYF. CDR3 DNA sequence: TGTGCTAGCAGCCCAGTGGCTAGCGGGAGACACGAGCAGTACTTC.

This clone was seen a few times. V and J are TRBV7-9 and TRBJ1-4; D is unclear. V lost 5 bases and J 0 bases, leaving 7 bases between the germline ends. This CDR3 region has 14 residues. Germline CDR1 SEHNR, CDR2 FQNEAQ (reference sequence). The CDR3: CASSVSATNEKLFF. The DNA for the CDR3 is TGTGCCAGCAGCGTCAGCGCAACTAATGAAAAACTGTTTTTT.

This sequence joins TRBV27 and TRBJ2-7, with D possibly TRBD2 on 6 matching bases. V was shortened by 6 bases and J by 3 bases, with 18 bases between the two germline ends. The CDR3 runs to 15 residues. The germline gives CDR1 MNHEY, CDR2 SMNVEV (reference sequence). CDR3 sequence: CASRQTWDSFYEQYF. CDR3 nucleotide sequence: TGTGCCAGCAGGCAAACCTGGGACTCTTTCTACGAGCAGTACTTC.

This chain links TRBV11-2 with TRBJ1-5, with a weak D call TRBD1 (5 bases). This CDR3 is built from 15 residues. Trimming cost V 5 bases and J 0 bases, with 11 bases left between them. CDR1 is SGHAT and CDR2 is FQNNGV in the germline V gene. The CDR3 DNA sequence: TGTGCCAGCAGCGGGGACGTCAATAGCAATCAGCCCCAGCATTTT. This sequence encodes CASSGDVNSNQPQHF.

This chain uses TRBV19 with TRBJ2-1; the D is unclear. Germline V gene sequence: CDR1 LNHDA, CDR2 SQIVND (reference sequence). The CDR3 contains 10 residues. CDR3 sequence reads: CATRSGEQFF. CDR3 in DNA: TGTGCTACGCGTTCGGGCGAGCAGTTCTTC.

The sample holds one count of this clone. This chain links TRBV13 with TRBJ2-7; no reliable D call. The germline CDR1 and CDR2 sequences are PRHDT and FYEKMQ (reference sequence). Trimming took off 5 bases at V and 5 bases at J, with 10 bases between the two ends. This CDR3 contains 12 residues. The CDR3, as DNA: TGTGCCAGCAGCCCTGGTCGCGACGAGCAGTACTTC. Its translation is CASSPGRDEQYF.

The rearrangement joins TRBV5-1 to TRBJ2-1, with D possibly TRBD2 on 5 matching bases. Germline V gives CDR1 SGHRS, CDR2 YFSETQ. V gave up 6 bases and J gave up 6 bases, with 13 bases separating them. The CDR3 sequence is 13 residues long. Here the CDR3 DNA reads TGCGCCAGCAACTTCCCGGGGTCCAATGAGCAGTTCTTC. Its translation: CASNFPGSNEQFF.

The CDR3 bases are TGTGCCAGCAGCTTGGGACATAGTAGTGAGCAGTACTTC. Amino acids: CASSLGHSSEQYF. The rearrangement uses TRBV27 and TRBJ2-7; perhaps TRBD1 as D (6 bases). This CDR3 has 13 residues. CDR1 is MNHEY and CDR2 is SMNVEV in the germline V gene (reference sequence). Trimming stripped 6 bases from V and 7 bases from J, with 16 bases between.

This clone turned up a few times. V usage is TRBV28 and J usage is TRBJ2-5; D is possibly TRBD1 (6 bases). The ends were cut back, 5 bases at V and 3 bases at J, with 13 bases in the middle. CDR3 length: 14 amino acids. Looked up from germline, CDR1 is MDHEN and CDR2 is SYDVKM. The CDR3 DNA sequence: TGTGCCAGCAGTGTTGACAGGTACAAAGAGACCCAGTACTTC. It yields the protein CASSVDRYKETQYF.

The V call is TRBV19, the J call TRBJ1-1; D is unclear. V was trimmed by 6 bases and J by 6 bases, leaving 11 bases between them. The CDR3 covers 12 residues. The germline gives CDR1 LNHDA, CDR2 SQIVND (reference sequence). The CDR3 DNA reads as TGTGCCAGTAGGGCGGGGTGGGCTGAAGCTTTCTTT. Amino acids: CASRAGWAEAFF.

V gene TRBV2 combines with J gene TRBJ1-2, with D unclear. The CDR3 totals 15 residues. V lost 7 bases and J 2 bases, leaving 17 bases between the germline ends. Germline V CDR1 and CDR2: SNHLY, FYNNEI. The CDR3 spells CASKTPDGPNYGYTF. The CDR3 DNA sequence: TGTGCCAGCAAGACGCCCGACGGCCCCAACTATGGCTACACCTTC.

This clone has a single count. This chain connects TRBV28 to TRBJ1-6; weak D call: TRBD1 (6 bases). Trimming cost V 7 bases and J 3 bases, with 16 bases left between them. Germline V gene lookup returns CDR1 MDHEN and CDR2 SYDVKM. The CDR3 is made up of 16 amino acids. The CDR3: CASTPNREYYNSPLHF. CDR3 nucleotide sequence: TGTGCCAGCACCCCCAACAGGGAATACTATAATTCACCCCTCCACTTT.

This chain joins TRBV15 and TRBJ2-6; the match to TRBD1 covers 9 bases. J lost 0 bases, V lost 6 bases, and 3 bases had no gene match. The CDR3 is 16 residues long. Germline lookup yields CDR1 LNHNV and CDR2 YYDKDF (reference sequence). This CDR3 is CATSTDRGSGANVLTF. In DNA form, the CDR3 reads TGTGCCACCAGTACGGACAGGGGCTCTGGGGCCAACGTCCTGACTTTC.

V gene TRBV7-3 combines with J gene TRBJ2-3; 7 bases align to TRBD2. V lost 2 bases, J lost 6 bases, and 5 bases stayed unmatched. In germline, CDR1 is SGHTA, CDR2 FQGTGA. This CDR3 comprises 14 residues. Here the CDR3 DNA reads TGTGCCAGCAGCTTAGGAGCGGGAATGGATACGCAGTATTTT. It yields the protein CASSLGAGMDTQYF.

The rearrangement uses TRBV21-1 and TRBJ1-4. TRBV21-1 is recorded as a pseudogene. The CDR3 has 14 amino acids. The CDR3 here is CASTRRGVNEKLFF. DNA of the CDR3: TGTGCCAGCACCCGACGGGGAGTAAATGAAAAACTGTTTTTT.

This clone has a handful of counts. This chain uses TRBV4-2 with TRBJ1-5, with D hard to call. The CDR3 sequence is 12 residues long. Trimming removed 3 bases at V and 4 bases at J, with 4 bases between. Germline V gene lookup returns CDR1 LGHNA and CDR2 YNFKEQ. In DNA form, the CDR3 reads TGTGCCAGCAGCCAGGAAAATCAGCCCCAGCATTTT. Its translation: CASSQENQPQHF.

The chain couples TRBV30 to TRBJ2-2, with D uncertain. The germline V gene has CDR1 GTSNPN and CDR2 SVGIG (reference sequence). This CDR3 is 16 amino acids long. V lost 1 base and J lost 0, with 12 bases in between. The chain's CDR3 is CAWSGMGNPNTGELFF. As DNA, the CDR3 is TGTGCCTGGAGTGGGATGGGGAACCCGAACACCGGGGAGCTGTTTTTT.

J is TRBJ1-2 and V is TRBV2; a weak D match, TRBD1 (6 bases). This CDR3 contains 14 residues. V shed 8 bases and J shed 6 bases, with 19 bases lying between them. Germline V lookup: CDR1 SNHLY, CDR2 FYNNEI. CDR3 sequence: CASPGGGQGHGYTF. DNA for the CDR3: TGTGCCAGCCCTGGGGGGGGGCAGGGTCATGGCTACACCTTC.

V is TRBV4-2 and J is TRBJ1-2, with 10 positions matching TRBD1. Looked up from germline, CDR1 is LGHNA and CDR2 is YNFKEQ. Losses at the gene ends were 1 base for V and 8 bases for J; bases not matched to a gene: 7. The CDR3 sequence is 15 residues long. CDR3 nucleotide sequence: TGTGCCAGCAGCCAAGTAGGCGGGACAGGGGCCGGCTACACCTTC. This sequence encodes CASSQVGGTGAGYTF.

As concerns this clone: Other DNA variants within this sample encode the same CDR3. CDR3 protein: CASSETSGGTDTQYF. DNA of the CDR3: TGTGCCAGCAGTGAAACTAGCGGGGGAACAGATACGCAGTATTTT. The gene calls are TRBV6-4 and TRBJ2-3, with 11 bases fitting TRBD2. Germline V lookup: CDR1 MRHNA, CDR2 SNTAGT. J was trimmed by 3 bases and V by 3 bases; bases with no gene match: 2. The CDR3 has 15 amino acids.

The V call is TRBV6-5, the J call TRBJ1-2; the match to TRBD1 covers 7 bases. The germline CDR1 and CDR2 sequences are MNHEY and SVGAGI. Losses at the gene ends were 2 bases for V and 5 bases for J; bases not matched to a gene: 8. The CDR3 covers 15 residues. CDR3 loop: CASSYGTTGEYGYTF. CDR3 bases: TGTGCCAGCAGTTACGGAACTACAGGGGAATATGGCTACACCTTC.

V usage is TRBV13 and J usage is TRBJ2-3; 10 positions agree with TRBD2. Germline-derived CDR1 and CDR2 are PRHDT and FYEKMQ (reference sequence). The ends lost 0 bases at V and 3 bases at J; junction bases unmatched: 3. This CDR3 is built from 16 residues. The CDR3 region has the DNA TGTGCCAGCAGCTTAGGACCTAGCGGGAGTACAGATACGCAGTATTTT. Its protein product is CASSLGPSGSTDTQYF.

The CDR3 bases are TGCGCCAGCAGCTTTAATTGGTTGCAAGAGACCCAGTACTTC. This translates into CASSFNWLQETQYF. The J gene is TRBJ2-5, the V gene TRBV5-1; D is unresolved. The V gene's germline CDR1 is SGHRS and CDR2 YFSETQ. V was trimmed by 2 bases and J by 2 bases, leaving 10 bases between them. The CDR3 spans 14 residues.

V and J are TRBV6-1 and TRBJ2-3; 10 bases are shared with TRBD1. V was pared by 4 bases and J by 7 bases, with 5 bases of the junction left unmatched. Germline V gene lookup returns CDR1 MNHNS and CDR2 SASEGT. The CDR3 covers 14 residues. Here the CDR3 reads CASSVTGGAYTQYF. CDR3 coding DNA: TGTGCCAGCAGTGTGACAGGGGGCGCATATACGCAGTATTTT.